The entry below describes one TCR beta chain. Its antigen has not been determined. Base quality data are lacking; no much larger clone is found one base away. The cohort comprised hundreds of healthy bone marrow donors. Cohort members were all nominally healthy when sampled, although unrecorded immune exposures were likely present. The donor was CMV seropositive and was included in the group of 250 to 350 seropositive cohort members. A peripheral blood sample was provided by each donor, and peripheral blood mononuclear cells were used for TCR beta sequencing. The Qiagen DNeasy Blood Extraction Kit was used to extract genomic DNA from the blood cell samples. The data stem from a study of cytomegalovirus exposure and HLA in healthy donors (dated by TCRdb to 2016 to 2017). Background on the whole study: According to an earlier analysis of 587 of the donors, some 180 million T cells yielded approximately 120 million unique TCR beta sequences and 276 Gb of sequence data. Donor age, sex, ethnicity and CMV serostatus were compiled alongside the repertoire data. A later genetic analysis took genome-wide SNP genotypes for about three fifths of the roughly 670 donors and used that subset as a discovery cohort. An earlier analysis of approximately 640 of the donors applied high-throughput TCR beta sequencing to assess whether each TCR beta V gene segment acted as functional or pseudogenic. Among under 450 genotyped donors of the cohort, an average of approximately 240,000 unique TCR beta nucleotide sequences were sequenced per donor, around 20% of them non-productive. Both class I and class II loci were covered by HLA typing, at four-digit resolution. Among the roughly 390 genotyped donors, approximately 76% belonged to the genetic ancestry cluster associated with self-reported Caucasian donors. An early release covering about 600 HLA-typed donors comprised about 300 gigabases of sequencing data and approximately 80 million unique TCR sequences. Besides the first cohort of some 670 subjects, a separate validation cohort made up of 120 different subjects was used. Rather than drawing on any new phenotypic data, the later analysis identified candidate immune exposures from TCR beta sequences and the way those sequences occurred across donors. The number of typed donors differed by locus: about 629-630 for A, B, C, DRB1 and DQB1; approximately 520 for DQA1; approximately 600 for DPA1; and about 450 for DPB1. In a later analysis, previously published TCR beta repertoires from about 640 donors were re-analyzed and high-resolution HLA genotyping was added so that TCR occurrence patterns could be studied. Every discovery cohort repertoire had been produced on one sequencing platform. The study used immunosequencing to profile the T cell repertoires of around 600 subjects and linked those repertoires to cytomegalovirus serostatus. The study aimed to test whether signatures of past pathogen exposure could be identified by cataloging public T cell receptors. High-throughput TCR immunosequencing, statistical association of individual TCRs with disease status, and machine learning were combined to predict cytomegalovirus infection status. About five DR-DQ haplotypes were treated as single units for association and clustering because of strong linkage in the cohort.

Looking up the germline V gene (reference sequence) yields CDR1 MNHEY and CDR2 SMNVEV. Including the terminal cysteine and phenylalanine, the CDR3 comprises 16 residues. The CDR3 DNA has 48 bases and is translated from base 1. V and J are truncated by 5 bases and 0 bases respectively, leaving an intervening sequence of 13 bases. Library preparation employed the immunoSEQ multiplex PCR assay. For the multiplex PCR, a mixture combining 60 forward primers for TCR Vbeta segments and 13 reverse primers for TCR Jbeta segments was used. The CDR3 region of rearranged TCR beta genes was amplified from genomic DNA by a multiplex PCR assay. The amplified TCR beta libraries were sequenced on the Illumina HiSeq System as 87-base-pair reads. For the original study's pipeline: In a later analysis, tens of millions of unique TCR beta chains were counted across the roughly 610 repertoires, and around 11 million of these chains were shared by at least two donors. Raw reads were error-corrected and collapsed into unique sequences with a nearest-neighbor algorithm that merged closely related sequences to remove PCR and sequencing errors. Alignment of CDR3 sequences to IMGT reference sequences was used to assign V, D and J gene segments. For a sequence to be retained, a match of at least six nucleotides was required to both a V gene segment and a J gene segment. Rearrangements were called productive when the CDR3 lacked stop codons and stayed in frame with V and J; all others were non-productive. Following IMGT convention, CDR3 was defined as the stretch from the second conserved V-encoded cysteine up to the conserved J-encoded phenylalanine. Sequences without an unambiguous match to a single V gene segment were excluded from the earlier analysis of 500 to 700 of the donors. In an earlier analysis of approximately 560 of the donors, a V segment was called functional when productive rearrangements were above 56.7%, and segregating when the standard deviation between donors exceeded 5%. To diagnose cytomegalovirus status from the catalog of TCR beta chain sequences, a statistical classification framework was built. A later analysis assigned V and J genes by comparing TCR nucleotide sequences with IMGT/GENE-DB human TR gene sequences. The TCRdist pipeline was used in a later analysis to assign CDR3 sequences and most-parsimonious VDJ recombination scenarios. In a later analysis, every TCR beta chain was defined by the combination of its CDR3 amino acid sequence and its V-gene family, and reads without a unique V-gene family were dropped. To address suspected cross-contamination and a sequencing artifact, a later analysis removed roughly 640 highly shared, low-generation-probability nucleotide sequences. A later analysis calculated a clonal expansion index for each public chain from normalized within-repertoire ranks of inferred template counts. In a later analysis, generation probabilities were computed with a VDJ recombination model fitted to out-of-frame rearrangements, and the resulting probabilities were checked against IGoR. Hypergeometric tests were used in a later analysis to score TCR-TCR, TCR-HLA and TCR-CMV co-occurrence, with a repertoire-size bias correction applied to the TCR pairs. To estimate false discovery rates, a later analysis permuted the HLA or CMV assignments 20 times. In a later analysis, co-occurring TCRs were grouped using DBSCAN, and TCRdist sequence similarity was added for clustering within HLA-allele-positive subsets. For co-occurrence clustering, repertoires with fewer than 30,000 or more than 120,000 public chains were excluded, along with four to six repertoires with anomalous nucleotide sharing. TCRdb took over this immuneACCESS table, retaining in-frame rearrangements with V and J assigned. Such tables are incomplete; in checked studies, under half of the missing clones stem from an unresolved V gene, and the remainder is unexplained. V and J calls and clone size are as listed in that table; D and trimming were resolved from the DNA. Recorded for this sample are 300,000 or so clones; roughly four fifths of them occurred a single time. More than 1.5% of the sample is held by the ten biggest clonotypes.

Overall results and qualifications from the work: In vitro tests confirmed that a few of the cytomegalovirus-associated TCR beta chains recognize cytomegalovirus antigens. Only TCR beta chains were sequenced in this cohort, and the absence of alpha or paired-chain data limited detectable features. A total of roughly 160 TCR beta chains were listed by the study as associated with cytomegalovirus. The only immune exposure information available for the cohort was CMV serostatus. Because HLA typing was unavailable for some donors at each locus, only the typed subset was used in association tests. Correlated functional status among segregating V segments might reflect linkage disequilibrium, but an unknown experimental factor could not be ruled out. Some IMGT-functional V segments, including TRBV6-2 and TRBV6-3, could not be distinguished by the 87-base-pair reads and were therefore excluded. Assigning TCR associations to individual alleles was difficult when HLA alleles, especially DR and DQ, strongly co-occurred. The earlier analysis of 587 of the donors excluded over 15 rarely observed V segments, including chromosome 9 orphons, because counts were too low. It was suggested by the authors that the approach could potentially be generalized to other disease states and immunological phenotypes. V-gene and J-gene trimming of TCR beta chains was associated with a missense DCLRE1C variant in a later genetic analysis, and the association was replicated in an independent cohort. In a later analysis, TCR association rates were found to vary across HLA loci, with the most associated TCRs seen for DRB1 alleles and the fewest for HLA-C alleles. Compared with equally common non-associated chains, HLA-associated TCR beta chains in a later analysis were more clonally expanded and had lower generation probabilities. In both the original and validation cohorts, the classifier was reported to diagnose cytomegalovirus status with high specificity and sensitivity. According to a later analysis, parvovirus B19, influenza, CMV and Epstein-Barr virus appeared linked to several top co-occurrence clusters. According to a later analysis, most CMV-associated TCR beta chains appeared to be HLA-restricted, and the HLA associations seemed to be driven largely by CMV exposure. Sequencing depth was assumed to be roughly uniform across donors in the presence/absence analyses, though that assumption may not hold. In an earlier analysis of 587 of the donors, most TCR beta V segments appeared in productive rearrangements about 87% or about 30% of the time, broadly matching IMGT annotations. A cluster of highly shared sequence variants was judged likely to be a technical artifact of the sequencing pipeline. According to a later genetic analysis, donors in an Asian-associated ancestry cluster had fewer N-insertions in productive TCRs than the roughly 700-donor mean. At a false discovery rate of 0.05, a later analysis linked under 20,000 TCR beta sequences to specific HLA alleles. A further reported finding was that TCR beta sequences accurately predicted the HLA-A and HLA-B alleles for most subjects in the first cohort. While some public TCRs were present in many individuals, most TCR sequences turned up only very rarely across donors.

Recombination connected TRBV27 to TRBJ2-2; the D region possibly corresponds to TRBD2 (6 bases align). The sample consisted of PBMCs. This clonotype was sampled from a woman in her forties in good health and CMV-seropositive. The nucleotide sequence reads TGTGCCAGCAGTCCCGGGGGAAACGCGAACACCGGGGAGCTGTTTTTT. This translates into CASSPGGNANTGELFF.